One and the same sample provided the 13 T cell receptor beta chains below, sequenced in a study of response to subunit inactivated influenza vaccine. MiXCR, applied by TCRdb to the RT-PCR reads, yields one record per CDR3 protein. The table has about 190,000 distinct CDR3 sequences, approximately 15% seen once. The sample here was CD8+ T cells sorted from PBMCs, taken approximately 5 days after vaccination. The receptor source for this set is a man aged 50 to 60 who received an inactivated influenza vaccine.

This clonotype was counted many times. This chain joins TRBV10-3 and TRBJ2-7; no definite D call. V lost 3 bases, J lost 2 bases, and 8 bases lay in between. The CDR3 spans 13 residues. The V gene's germline CDR1 is ENHRY and CDR2 SYGVKD. DNA for the CDR3: TGTGCCATCAGTGAATCTTCCCCCTACGAGCAGTACTTC. This codes for CAISESSPYEQYF.

This clonotype occurred many times. This chain connects TRBV4-2 to TRBJ2-7, with D uncertain. The V end was cut by 0 bases, the J end by 2 bases, with 8 bases between. The CDR3 runs to 14 residues. Germline V gene lookup returns CDR1 LGHNA and CDR2 YNFKEQ. CDR3 sequence reads: CASSQDRQTYEQYF. CDR3 DNA sequence: TGTGCCAGCAGCCAAGATCGGCAGACCTACGAGCAGTACTTC.

This chain joins TRBV2 and TRBJ1-3; D gene unclear. There are 16 residues in the CDR3. The V gene's germline CDR1 is SNHLY and CDR2 FYNNEI. Trimming stripped 1 base from V and 2 bases from J, with 12 bases between. The DNA of the CDR3 is TGTGCCAGCAGTGAAGTGGTACGGACTACTGGAAACACCATATATTTT. Protein: CASSEVVRTTGNTIYF.

The CDR3 spells CASSFRDVVEQYF. CDR3 DNA sequence: TGTGCCAGCAGTTTTCGGGACGTGGTCGAGCAGTACTTC. The V call is TRBV28, the J call TRBJ2-7, with D possibly called TRBD1 or TRBD2 (5 bases each). Deletions cut 3 bases from V and 6 bases from J, with 12 bases between. Germline CDR1 MDHEN, CDR2 SYDVKM. The CDR3 is 13 amino acids.

This clonotype showed up many times. The V and J genes are TRBV11-2 and TRBJ2-1, with D uncertain. The V end lost 2 bases, the J end lost 0 bases, and 11 bases lay between the germline ends. This CDR3 has 16 amino acids. Germline values: CDR1 SGHAT, CDR2 FQNNGV. The CDR3 region is CASSLNPMSSYNEQFF. In DNA, the CDR3 is TGTGCCAGCAGCTTAAACCCCATGAGCTCCTACAATGAGCAGTTCTTC.

In this sample, this clonotype turned up a few times. The rearrangement joins TRBV7-9 to TRBJ1-5; TRBD1 aligns across 9 bases. V lost 5 bases and J lost 3; bases outside the gene matches: 5. The CDR3 totals 15 residues. The germline V gene has CDR1 SEHNR and CDR2 FQNEAQ (reference sequence). DNA of the CDR3: TGTGCCAGCAGCGTGACAGGGGGGCCCAATCAGCCCCAGCATTTT. Translating gives CASSVTGGPNQPQHF.

This sequence joins TRBV6-5 and TRBJ2-2; no definite D call. Trimming cost V 3 bases and J 1 base, with 6 bases left between them. The germline gives CDR1 MNHEY, CDR2 SVGAGI. The CDR3 extends over 14 amino acids. The CDR3, as DNA: TGTGCCAGCAGTTATTGGCTGAACACCGGGGAGCTGTTTTTT. Translated, it gives CASSYWLNTGELFF.

This clonotype was counted ten times or more. V is TRBV12-3 or TRBV12-4 and J is TRBJ1-2; perhaps TRBD1 as D (5 bases). Deletions cut 3 bases from V and 8 bases from J, with 10 bases between. The CDR3 contains 12 residues. The CDR3 region has the DNA TGTGCCAGCAGTTTCTGGGGGGAAGGCTACACCTTC. It specifies CASSFWGEGYTF.

This clonotype appeared a single time. V usage is TRBV6-2 or TRBV6-3 and J usage is TRBJ2-5, with 7 bases identical to TRBD2. The V and J ends lost 5 bases and 4 bases, in that order; junction bases with no gene match: 7. This CDR3 spans 14 amino acids. In germline, CDR1 is MNHEY, CDR2 SVGEGT. The CDR3 loop reads CASSRAGVVETQYF. CDR3 bases: TGTGCCAGCAGTCGTGCGGGAGTGGTAGAGACCCAGTACTTC.

This clonotype has more than one count but fewer than ten. V usage is TRBV9 and J usage is TRBJ1-3; no reliable D call. CDR1 is SGDLS and CDR2 is YYNGEE in the germline V gene. The CDR3 runs 17 residues. V lost 0 bases, J lost 0 bases, and 13 bases lay in between. Here the CDR3 DNA reads TGTGCCAGCAGCGTAGTCCCCTCGGACGTCTCTGGAAACACCATATATTTT. This encodes CASSVVPSDVSGNTIYF.

The rearrangement uses TRBV5-1 and TRBJ2-2; D ambiguous. Germline V gene sequence: CDR1 SGHRS, CDR2 YFSETQ. Deletions cut 4 bases from V and 8 bases from J, with 12 bases between. The CDR3 contains 13 residues. CDR3 amino acids: CASSPPAGGELFF. CDR3 sequence (DNA): TGCGCCAGCAGCCCACCGGCCGGAGGGGAGCTGTTTTTT.

The chain carries TRBV3-1 and TRBJ2-3, with TRBD2 matching 7 bases. In germline, CDR1 is LGHDT, CDR2 YNNKEL (reference sequence). Losses at the gene ends were 4 bases for V and 2 bases for J; bases not matched to a gene: 3. The CDR3 covers 14 residues. The DNA for the CDR3 is TGTGCCAGCAGCCCAACTAGCGCCACAGATACGCAGTATTTT. Translation gives CASSPTSATDTQYF.

The genes are TRBV5-8 and TRBJ1-4; D uncertain. The CDR3 runs to 14 residues. Deletions cut 5 bases from V and 0 bases from J, with 8 bases between. Germline V gene lookup returns CDR1 SGHTS and CDR2 YDEGEE. This chain's CDR3 is CASSWRSTNEKLFF. CDR3 bases: TGTGCCAGCAGTTGGAGATCAACTAATGAAAAACTGTTTTTT.